The subject of this entry is one TCR beta chain. Sequence at one end of the junction differs from germline and may be a read error. This specimen comes from a study of blood T cell repertoires in COVID-19. Turning to the study itself: PBMCs, B-cell-depleted T cells, or T cells provided the cDNA or gDNA that made up the material.

Which cohort a participant joined came from the clinical history participants gave. CDR3 length: 15 residues. Germline CDR1 and CDR2: LGHDT and YNNKEL (reference sequence). Assay used: immunoSEQ multiplex PCR; TCRdb lists only in-frame clones, some missing. The sample includes around 280,000 clones, roughly 89% of them seen just once. The sequence was obtained from a woman between 18 and 30 years old with acute COVID-19. The source material was PBMCs or T cells enriched from blood (not recorded which). The chain joins TRBV3-1 (or the pseudogene TRBV3-2) to TRBJ2-7; D is perhaps TRBD2 (7 bases). CDR3 protein: CASSQARGYSGPLTF. In DNA form, the CDR3 reads TGTGCCAGCAGCCAAGCCAGGGGATATAGCGGGCCTCTTACCTTC.